This T cell receptor (beta chain) was obtained from a study of CD8 T cells in Susac syndrome. Blood CD8+ and CD4+ T cells underwent high-throughput TCR beta sequencing. TEMRA cells underwent FACS enrichment and CD8+ and CD4+ T cells underwent negative isolation. The ends were cut back, 3 bases at V and 4 bases at J, with 12 bases in the middle. From germline, CDR1 is MDHEN and CDR2 SYDVKM. This CDR3 has 14 amino acids. Reverse transcription of roughly 0.45 to 1 ug RNA was carried out with random hexamers. The CDR3 of TCR beta was amplified by immunoSEQ multiplex PCR across 54 Vbeta and 13 Jbeta. TCRdb analysed the immunoSEQ multiplex PCR reads with MiXCR anew, one entry per CDR3 protein. The sample holds about 200,000 distinct CDR3 sequences, about 90% seen once.

The chain employs TRBV28 and TRBJ2-5; D not resolved. This clonotype was obtained from a human donor with multiple sclerosis. Sequenced sample: CD8+ T cells from PBMCs. CDR3: CASSFPRRGETQYF. In DNA form, the CDR3 reads TGTGCCAGCAGTTTCCCCAGGCGAGGAGAGACCCAGTACTTC.